Each of the 17 T cell receptor beta chains below was sequenced from the same sample in a study of PD-1 blockade in classical Hodgkin lymphoma. Only in-frame clones appear in the TCRdb table, and some are missing; sequencing was by immunoSEQ multiplex PCR. Of almost 20,000 clones in the sample, about four fifths were seen once. Time point reported: cycle 4 day 1 (C4D1), after less than 7 weeks of nivolumab. Relapse after autologous stem cell transplantation occurred in every patient, and brentuximab vedotin exposure varied. Researchers pulled CD8+ T cells out of thawed PBMCs using magnetic negative selection. The input for sequencing was CD8+ T cells from blood, taken before the fourth cycle of nivolumab. The receptors here all came from a human donor with classical Hodgkin lymphoma.

The chain links TRBV5-8 to TRBJ2-7; 10 positions match TRBD2. CDR3 length: 14 amino acids. Losses at the gene ends were 1 base for V and 3 bases for J; bases not matched to a gene: 1. Germline values: CDR1 SGHTS, CDR2 YDEGEE. CDR3 DNA sequence: TGTGCCAGCAGCTTGCGGACTAGCGGCTACGAGCAGTACTTC. As protein: CASSLRTSGYEQYF.

This chain connects TRBV4-1 to TRBJ2-7, with TRBD2 matching 14 bases. This CDR3 comprises 16 residues. Germline loops: CDR1 MGHRA, CDR2 YSYEKL. Trimming at V came to 1 base and at J to 4 bases, leaving 3 bases not matched to a gene. As DNA, the CDR3 is TGCGCCAGCAGCCAAGTCGGGACTAGCGGGGGTTACGAGCAGTACTTC. Residues: CASSQVGTSGGYEQYF.

Points on this clone: One junction end disagrees with the germline gene, perhaps due to a read error. The chain combines TRBV5-4 with TRBJ1-2; 7 bases match TRBD1. The CDR3 length is 15 residues. Per germline, CDR1 SGHNT and CDR2 YYREEE (reference sequence). CDR3 protein: CASSWGTTGEYDYTF. In DNA, the CDR3 is TGTGCCAGCAGCTGGGGGACAACAGGGGAATATGACTACACCTTC.

The chain has TRBV7-2 and TRBJ1-2; D perhaps matches TRBD1 (6 bases). Per the germline V gene, CDR1 is SGHTA and CDR2 is FQGNSA. V was clipped by 5 bases and J by 7 bases, with 14 bases between them. The CDR3 has 13 residues. The CDR3 DNA is TGTGCCAGCAGCCCGGTTGCAGGGGTTGGCTACACCTTC. It is translated as CASSPVAGVGYTF.

The rearrangement uses TRBV10-3 and TRBJ2-1; 11 bases line up with TRBD2. Per germline, CDR1 ENHRY and CDR2 SYGVKD. The ends lost 3 bases at V and 0 bases at J; junction bases unmatched: 4. This CDR3 is built from 17 residues. DNA of the CDR3: TGTGCCATCAGTGACAGACTAGCGGGGAGCTCCTACAATGAGCAGTTCTTC. It is translated as CAISDRLAGSSYNEQFF.

This chain connects TRBV7-9 to TRBJ1-1; 9 nucleotides match TRBD1. V dropped 5 bases and J dropped 2; count of bases not matched to a gene: 6. The germline CDR1 and CDR2 sequences are SEHNR and FQNEAQ (reference sequence). The CDR3 has 15 amino acids. DNA of the CDR3: TGTGCCAGCAGCGACGGACAGGGGAAAAACACTGAAGCTTTCTTT. It yields the protein CASSDGQGKNTEAFF.

With regard to this clone: Compared with germline, one end of the junction differs, possibly owing to a read error. V usage is TRBV5-6 and J usage is TRBJ1-6, with D uncertain. The CDR3 contains 12 residues. Per germline, CDR1 SGHDT and CDR2 YYEEEE. This chain's CDR3 is CASSLANSPIHF. The CDR3 region has the DNA TGTGCCAGCAGCCTTGCTAATTCACCCATCCACTTT.

V is TRBV4-1 and J is TRBJ2-3; 10 nucleotides agree with TRBD2. Trimming at V came to 0 bases and at J to 8 bases, leaving 14 bases not matched to a gene. Germline CDR1 reads MGHRA; CDR2 reads YSYEKL. The CDR3 covers 18 residues. The CDR3 here is CASSQDRTLTSGAGTQYF. The CDR3 DNA is TGCGCCAGCAGCCAAGATCGTACCCTCACTAGCGGGGCCGGTACGCAGTATTTT.

The V gene is TRBV7-7, the J gene TRBJ2-1; D tentatively fits TRBD1 or TRBD2 (6 bases each). The germline CDR1 and CDR2 sequences are SSHAT and FNYEAQ (reference sequence). Trimming took off 4 bases at V and 7 bases at J, with 11 bases between the two ends. The CDR3 length is 13 residues. Here the CDR3 reads CASSSGGGNEQFF. CDR3 bases: TGTGCCAGCAGCTCCGGAGGGGGGAATGAGCAGTTCTTC.

The J gene is TRBJ2-5, the V gene TRBV7-9, with a weak D call TRBD2 (6 bases). The germline V gene has CDR1 SEHNR and CDR2 FQNEAQ (reference sequence). V was trimmed by 3 bases and J by 0 bases, leaving 11 bases between them. The CDR3 totals 15 residues. The CDR3 protein is CASSLWRGNQETQYF. CDR3 DNA sequence: TGTGCCAGCAGCTTGTGGCGGGGCAACCAAGAGACCCAGTACTTC.

There are a few counts of this clone. The chain is built from TRBV2 and TRBJ1-6; no clear D. Trimming took off 6 bases at V and 1 base at J, with 16 bases between the two ends. The germline V gene encodes CDR1 SNHLY and CDR2 FYNNEI. There are 17 residues in the CDR3. The CDR3 DNA is TGTGCCAGCAGGCCCGGAGGAGGAGGATCCTATAATTCACCCCTCCACTTT. It codes for CASRPGGGGSYNSPLHF.

CDR3 nucleotides: TGTGCCAGTAGTATAGACCTCGGCGGAGGGATCTACGAGCAGTACTTC. It specifies CASSIDLGGGIYEQYF. The rearrangement uses TRBV19 and TRBJ2-7, with D possibly matching TRBD2 (6 bases). The ends were cut back, 0 bases at V and 3 bases at J, with 15 bases in the middle. Germline CDR1 and CDR2: LNHDA and SQIVND (reference sequence). The CDR3 sequence is 16 residues long.

The V gene is TRBV10-3, the J gene TRBJ2-5; 7 bases fit TRBD2. Germline V gives CDR1 ENHRY, CDR2 SYGVKD. The trim removed 3 bases at V and 0 bases at J, leaving 4 bases unmatched. This CDR3 has 15 residues. The CDR3 region is CAISDLADYQETQYF. Here the CDR3 DNA reads TGTGCCATCAGTGATCTAGCGGATTACCAAGAGACCCAGTACTTC.

The genes are TRBV13 and TRBJ1-1; 7 bases are shared with TRBD1. V gave up 3 bases and J gave up 1 base; unmatched junction bases: 2. This CDR3 spans 14 amino acids. Germline V gives CDR1 PRHDT, CDR2 FYEKMQ (reference sequence). The CDR3 nucleotides are TGTGCCAGCAGCTTGCAGGGGGAGAACACTGAAGCTTTCTTT. This gives the protein CASSLQGENTEAFF.

The gene calls are TRBV27 and TRBJ1-5; 8 bases match TRBD1. This CDR3 has 16 amino acids. Trimming removed 6 bases from V and 8 bases from J; junction bases left unmatched: 15. Germline-derived CDR1 and CDR2 are MNHEY and SMNVEV (reference sequence). The CDR3 is CASSPKDRAVREPQHF. The CDR3 DNA reads TGTGCCAGCAGCCCAAAGGACAGGGCCGTTAGGGAGCCCCAGCATTTT.

CDR3 in DNA: TGTGCCAGCTCCCTTGGTAGCAATCAGCCCCAGCATTTT. Amino acid sequence: CASSLGSNQPQHF. V and J are TRBV5-4 and TRBJ1-5; D ambiguous. V was pared by 7 bases and J by 0 bases, with 8 bases between. The CDR3 sequence is 13 residues long. Germline V gene data show CDR1 as SGHNT and CDR2 as YYREEE (reference sequence).

The CDR3, as DNA: TGTGCCAGCAGTTTCCCTGCGGTGGGTTCACCCCTCCACTTT. It yields the protein CASSFPAVGSPLHF. The V call is TRBV27, the J call TRBJ1-6; D not certain. The CDR3 spans 14 residues. V lost 3 bases to trimming and J lost 9 bases, with 12 bases between them. Per germline, CDR1 MNHEY and CDR2 SMNVEV (reference sequence).